This passage covers 25 T cell receptor beta chains from one sample sequenced in a study of blood T cell repertoires in COVID-19. TCRdb's copy holds only in-frame clones and misses some; the assay was immunoSEQ multiplex PCR. The sample has 95,000 to 120,000 clones, about 85% seen once. The sequencing input was peripheral blood. The source of these receptors is a man aged 35-49 years with acute or convalescent COVID-19.

V is TRBV4-3 and J is TRBJ1-5; the D gene is possibly TRBD1 (6 bases). The CDR3 spans 15 residues. V was clipped by 0 bases and J by 3 bases, with 9 bases between them. Germline V gene sequence: CDR1 LGHNA, CDR2 YSLEER. The chain's CDR3 is CASSQEWDTNQPQHF. For the CDR3, the DNA is TGCGCCAGCAGCCAAGAGTGGGACACCAATCAGCCCCAGCATTTT.

V gene TRBV11-2 combines with J gene TRBJ2-3; D remains unclear. The CDR3 loop spans 15 amino acids. Trimming took 0 bases from V and 7 from J, leaving 14 bases between them. CDR1 and CDR2 from the germline V gene are SGHAT and FQNNGV. In DNA, the CDR3 is TGTGCCAGCAGCTTAGATCTTGGCGGTTTGTATACGCAGTATTTT. Amino acid sequence: CASSLDLGGLYTQYF.

The chain links TRBV6-4 to TRBJ1-1; D gene ambiguous. This CDR3 has 14 amino acids. In germline, CDR1 is MRHNA, CDR2 SNTAGT. The V end lost 1 base, the J end lost 0 bases, and 6 bases lay between the germline ends. The CDR3 DNA is TGTGCCAGCAGTGACTACTCGCTGAACACTGAAGCTTTCTTT. Its protein product is CASSDYSLNTEAFF.

This clone was observed once. This sequence joins TRBV24-1 and TRBJ2-4; 11 nucleotides align to TRBD1. This CDR3 contains 15 residues. With 4 bases clipped from V and 8 bases from J, the junction kept 6 bases outside the gene matches. The germline V gene has CDR1 KGHDR and CDR2 SFDVKD. The DNA of the CDR3 is TGTGCCACCAGTGACCCGGGACAGGGGGTTGACATTCAGTACTTC. Its protein product is CATSDPGQGVDIQYF.

With respect to this clone: One junction end disagrees with the germline gene, perhaps due to a read error. The V call is TRBV6-1, the J call TRBJ1-5; 8 bases map to TRBD1. This CDR3 has 15 residues. CDR1 is MNHNS and CDR2 is SASEGT in the germline V gene. The DNA of the CDR3 is TGTGCCAGCAGTGAAATGTCAGGGGGCAAACAGCCCCAGCATTTT. This translates into CASSEMSGGKQPQHF.

The V gene is TRBV3-1 (or the pseudogene TRBV3-2), the J gene TRBJ2-1; the match to TRBD1 covers 8 bases. V was pared by 1 base and J by 6 bases, with 11 bases of the junction left unmatched. The CDR3 is 17 amino acids. Germline-derived CDR1 and CDR2 are LGHDT and YNNKEL (reference sequence). The CDR3 nucleotides are TGTGCCAGCAGCCAAGGTCGCGGACAGGGTTTTGGCAATGAGCAGTTCTTC. Encoded protein: CASSQGRGQGFGNEQFF.

The CDR3 DNA reads TGTGCCACCAGCAGAGGCCCGGCAGGGTATCAGCCCCAGCATTTT. The encoded protein is CATSRGPAGYQPQHF. The genes are TRBV15 and TRBJ1-5, with TRBD1 as a possible D gene (5 bases). V lost 1 base to trimming and J lost 5 bases, with 12 bases between them. Germline V gene data show CDR1 as LNHNV and CDR2 as YYDKDF (reference sequence). CDR3 length: 15 amino acids.

This clone was detected only a few times. V gene TRBV7-3 combines with J gene TRBJ2-5; tentatively, D is TRBD2 (7 bases). The V end lost 6 bases, the J end lost 0 bases, and 14 bases lay between the germline ends. The CDR3 totals 15 residues. Germline values: CDR1 SGHTA, CDR2 FQGTGA. As DNA, the CDR3 is TGTGCCAGCAGATTAGGCGGGGGCCACCAAGAGACCCAGTACTTC. It yields the protein CASRLGGGHQETQYF.

V gene TRBV10-3 combines with J gene TRBJ2-3; D might be TRBD1 (5 bases). CDR1 and CDR2 from the germline V gene are ENHRY and SYGVKD. The V end lost 5 bases, the J end lost 1 base, and 13 bases lay between the germline ends. The length of the CDR3 is 15 residues. CDR3 sequence reads: CAISSSGIGTDTQYF. In nucleotides, the CDR3 is TGTGCCATCAGTTCCTCAGGGATTGGCACAGATACGCAGTATTTT.

The rearrangement links TRBV4-1 to TRBJ1-5; a weak D match, TRBD1 (5 bases). This CDR3 is 15 amino acids long. V lost 2 bases and J 5 bases, leaving 13 bases between the germline ends. The germline CDR1 and CDR2 sequences are MGHRA and YSYEKL. CDR3 protein: CASSQFGGVDQPQHF. CDR3 DNA sequence: TGCGCCAGCAGCCAATTCGGGGGGGTTGATCAGCCCCAGCATTTT.

This chain connects TRBV7-8 to TRBJ1-1; TRBD1 matches 11 bases. Germline V gene data show CDR1 as SGHVS and CDR2 as FQNEAQ. J lost 0 bases, V lost 4 bases, and 4 bases had no gene match. CDR3 length: 16 residues. The CDR3 protein is CASSWGTGGMNTEAFF. For the CDR3, the DNA is TGTGCCAGCAGCTGGGGGACAGGGGGAATGAACACTGAAGCTTTCTTT.

This clone was recorded once. This chain links TRBV29-1 with TRBJ1-4; TRBD1 might be the D (5 bases). The germline CDR1 and CDR2 sequences are SQVTM and ANQGSEA. This CDR3 comprises 12 residues. V was clipped by 7 bases and J by 6 bases, with 12 bases between them. The CDR3 protein is CSALGGDEKLFF. As DNA, the CDR3 is TGCAGCGCCCTTGGGGGGGATGAAAAACTGTTTTTT.

V gene TRBV19 combines with J gene TRBJ2-1, with D possibly TRBD2 on 7 matching bases. V lost 7 bases and J 5 bases, leaving 18 bases between the germline ends. There are 15 residues in the CDR3. The germline V gene encodes CDR1 LNHDA and CDR2 SQIVND (reference sequence). The DNA for the CDR3 is TGTGCCAGTACTCTAGAGGGGGGGTGGAACAATGAGCAGTTCTTC. Translation: CASTLEGGWNNEQFF.

This chain links TRBV6-5 with TRBJ2-7; 12 bases fit TRBD2. The CDR3 is made up of 15 amino acids. Germline-derived CDR1 and CDR2 are MNHEY and SVGAGI. With V trimmed by 2 bases and J by 2 bases, 1 base remained unmatched. CDR3 coding DNA: TGTGCCAGCAGTTACGCTAGCGGGGGGGCCTACGAGCAGTACTTC. It encodes CASSYASGGAYEQYF.

The V call is TRBV2, the J call TRBJ1-4, with 10 bases that match TRBD1. The CDR3 has 18 residues. The V and J ends lost 2 bases and 0 bases, in that order; junction bases with no gene match: 6. CDR1 is SNHLY, CDR2 FYNNEI, per germline. CDR3 amino acids: CASSECGTGDATNEKLFF. In DNA form, the CDR3 reads TGTGCCAGCAGTGAATGTGGGACAGGGGATGCAACTAATGAAAAACTGTTTTTT. Based on the CDR3 plus reference TRBV2 and TRBJ1-4, the full variable domain is EPEVTQTPSHQVTQMGQEVILRCVPISNHLYFYWYRQILGQKVEFLVSFYNNEISEKSEIFDDQFSVERPDGSNFTLKIRSTKLEDSAMYFCASSECGTGDATNEKLFFGSGTQLSVL.

The CDR3 is CASSMITGILKNIQYF. CDR3 coding DNA: TGTGCCAGTAGTATGATTACAGGAATTTTAAAAAACATTCAGTACTTC. V and J are TRBV19 and TRBJ2-4, with a possible D match to TRBD1 (5 bases). This CDR3 is built from 16 residues. The V gene's germline CDR1 is LNHDA and CDR2 SQIVND (reference sequence). V was clipped by 3 bases and J by 4 bases, with 16 bases between them. Full variable domain (remainder filled in from reference TRBV19 and TRBJ2-4): DGGITQSPKYLFRKEGQNVTLSCEQNLNHDAMYWYRQDPGQGLRLIYYSQIVNDFQKGDIAEGYSVSREKKESFPLTVTSAQKNPTAFYLCASSMITGILKNIQYFGAGTRLSVL.

The chain couples TRBV11-2 to TRBJ2-3, with 9 nucleotides matching TRBD1. CDR3 length: 15 residues. V lost 1 base to trimming and J lost 3 bases; unmatched junction nucleotides: 2. Per germline, CDR1 SGHAT and CDR2 FQNNGV. CDR3 nucleotides: TGTGCCAGCAGCTTAGGGGGACAGGGAACAGATACGCAGTATTTT. Encoded protein: CASSLGGQGTDTQYF.

V is TRBV18 and J is TRBJ1-5, with D perhaps TRBD1 (5 bases). Trimming shortened V by 1 base and J by 2 bases, and 12 bases separated the two germline ends. The CDR3 runs to 16 residues. Germline CDR1 KGHSH, CDR2 LQKENI. CDR3 residues: CASSPRGGGGNQPQHF. CDR3 DNA: TGTGCCAGCTCACCACGGGGGGGAGGGGGCAATCAGCCCCAGCATTTT.

This clone was observed once. The CDR3 nucleotides read TGTGCCAGCATGAGGTCCTTAAGCTCCTACGAGCAGTACTTC. It is translated as CASMRSLSSYEQYF. J is TRBJ2-7 and V is TRBV6-7; no clear D. TRBV6-7 is placed among ORFs of uncertain function. The CDR3 has 14 residues. Trimming shortened V by 7 bases and J by 0 bases, and 13 bases separated the two germline ends.

In its sample, this clone was seen once. The rearrangement joins TRBV2 to TRBJ2-3; a possible D gene is TRBD2 (5 bases). This CDR3 spans 13 amino acids. Germline V lookup: CDR1 SNHLY, CDR2 FYNNEI. V lost 7 bases to trimming and J lost 3 bases, with 11 bases between them. The CDR3 DNA follows: TGTGCCAGCACAGCGGTCGCGACAGATACGCAGTATTTT. It codes for CASTAVATDTQYF.

This clone occurred a few times. Other DNA sequences in this specimen translate into the identical CDR3. The chain couples TRBV20-1 to TRBJ2-7; tentative D call: TRBD1 (6 bases). Germline V gene sequence: CDR1 DFQATT, CDR2 SNEGSKA (reference sequence). V was shortened by 3 bases and J by 4 bases, with 7 bases between the two germline ends. The CDR3 is 11 residues long. Here the CDR3 reads CSASRGYEQYF. The CDR3 region has the DNA TGCAGTGCTAGCAGGGGATACGAGCAGTACTTC.

The rearrangement links TRBV7-9 to TRBJ2-7; D not certain. Germline V gene data show CDR1 as SEHNR and CDR2 as FQNEAQ (reference sequence). The CDR3 runs to 14 residues. With 1 base removed from V and 0 bases from J, the gap between germline ends came to 7 bases. In nucleotides, the CDR3 is TGTGCCAGCAGCTTAGGTGGCGGCTCCTACGAGCAGTACTTC. It encodes CASSLGGGSYEQYF.

The V gene is TRBV4-1, the J gene TRBJ2-5, with D possibly TRBD2 on 6 matching bases. The CDR3 covers 14 residues. CDR1 and CDR2 from the germline V gene are MGHRA and YSYEKL. The V and J ends lost 4 bases and 3 bases respectively, with 12 bases between them. This chain's CDR3 is CASSLTSLKETQYF. CDR3 DNA: TGCGCCAGCAGCCTCACTAGCTTAAAAGAGACCCAGTACTTC.

This clone showed up just once. The chain links TRBV5-1 to TRBJ2-3, with D possibly being TRBD2 (5 bases). The CDR3 extends over 15 amino acids. Trimming left V 0 bases short and J 5 bases short, with 13 bases between. CDR1 and CDR2 from the germline V gene are SGHRS and YFSETQ. The CDR3 reads CASSLVAGTRDTQYF. The CDR3 DNA reads TGCGCCAGCAGCTTGGTGGCGGGCACCCGAGATACGCAGTATTTT.

The chain carries TRBV25-1 and TRBJ2-5; D is uncertain. The V and J ends lost 3 bases and 3 bases respectively, with 17 bases between them. Germline CDR1 MGHDK, CDR2 SYGVNS. The CDR3 extends over 16 amino acids. CDR3 in DNA: TGTGCCAGCAGTGATGCCCTGCAACAGTGGGAAGAGACCCAGTACTTC. Its protein is CASSDALQQWEETQYF.